This T cell receptor beta chain stems from a study of Graves' ophthalmopathy and Graves' hyperthyroidism listed by TCRdb under 2018. At the level of the whole study: Peripheral blood was collected before any treatment was given, at the time of initial diagnosis. In roughly 6 hyperthyroidism patients, T-cell repertoires of thyroid tissue and blood were compared. The roughly 100 discovery patients were randomly divided into training and test sets at a 7:3 ratio. In total, 135 blood samples were TCR-sequenced: 40 to 45 ophthalmopathy, 75 hyperthyroidism and approximately 17 hyperthyroidism-to-ophthalmopathy patients. To explore V-J signatures distinguishing ophthalmopathy from hyperthyroidism, a discovery set of 100 patients (43 ophthalmopathy, some 55 stable hyperthyroidism) was enrolled. An independent validation cohort was composed of around 19 hyperthyroidism patients and some 16 patients who later progressed from hyperthyroidism to ophthalmopathy. Once sampling was done, hyperthyroidism patients were given methimazole at a starting dose of 30 mg daily, while ophthalmopathy patients were given high-dose intravenous methylprednisolone. The study used signatures of the TCR beta repertoire to tell Graves' ophthalmopathy apart from Graves' hyperthyroidism and to predict which patients would progress to ophthalmopathy. Here is what the overall study found, with its caveats: In validation, the model predicted ophthalmopathy progression with about 71% sensitivity and about 77% specificity; some 13 predicted patients were CT-confirmed with GO in a median of approximately 6.2 months. In cross-validation, the 13-signature model distinguished ophthalmopathy from stable hyperthyroidism with 87.88% sensitivity and about 81% specificity, while in the test set the corresponding values were around 79% and 71%. Sample size was not statistically predetermined, and group allocation was not concealed from the investigators. Among expanded thyroid clonotypes with frequency above 0.001, most also showed up in blood, which suggests that blood repertoires may reflect the thyroid immune response.

Sequences MDHEN (CDR1) and SYDVKM (CDR2) are obtained from the germline V gene. The CDR3 holds 15 amino acids from the cysteine to the phenylalanine. The CDR3 DNA has 45 bases and is translated from base 1. The junction shows trimming of 7 bases on V and 0 bases on J, plus 13 bases between the germline ends. This clonotype has ten or more counts. It lacks a known antigen. The input lacks base qualities; no much larger clone sits a single base away. For repertoire sequencing, TCR beta CDR3 regions were amplified from RNA transcripts. The first round was an RT-PCR using HTBI primers with the Qiagen OneStep RT-PCR kit, and this first round was followed by a second-round multiplex PCR, then size selection and purification. The libraries underwent paired-end sequencing with 100 bp reads on an Illumina HiSeq2000. From the authors' description of their analysis: SOAPnuke was used for read processing, and reads with adapters, uncalled bases, a mean Phred below 15, or no exact constant-primer or identifier match were discarded. High-quality paired reads were merged with COPE v1.2.5. Unique nucleotide sequences were defined as clonotypes and aligned to IMGT TRB V, D and J references using MiTCR v1.1. Analysis was restricted to V-J combinations with a frequency above 0.0001, which covered roughly 99% of repertoires. For each V-J combination, a TCR clonal expansion and chaos score was defined as F50 clonal expansion divided by the chaos observed in the TCRdist matrix. Welch's t-statistics and random forest were used to reduce the features to about a dozen V-J combinations, which were then used as input to a naive Bayes classifier. The Morisita-Horn index was used to measure how similar the thyroid and blood repertoires were. TCRdb trimmed the raw reads at Q25, called clones with MiXCR and kept productive beta chains. Each entry is one CDR3 protein sequence, shown with its most common DNA and genes. Here the V and J calls rest on TCRdb's processing, not on the authors' analysis. Present in this sample are about 150,000 distinct CDR3 sequences, around two fifths of which were seen just once. The leading ten clones occupy roughly 6% of the sample.

Ophthalmopathy patients were characterized by moderately to severely active disease, a Clinical Activity Score of at least 3, a NOSPECS grade of at least 4, and a disease duration under 3 months. Anyone with other autoimmune diseases, uncontrolled infections, pregnancy or lactation was excluded from the study. Diagnosis relied on clinical symptoms, serum thyroxine, TRAb, thyroid ultrasound and orbital computed tomography. Ficoll-Paque density gradient centrifugation was used to isolate PBMCs from around 10 ml of fresh peripheral blood. Total RNA was extracted using Trizol reagent, and RNA quality was checked on an Agilent 2100 Bioanalyzer.

Specimen: peripheral blood. This TCR was recovered from a woman between 40 and 55 years old with Graves' ophthalmopathy. Donor details come from another sample of the same person, matched by shared clones. Recombination linked TRBV28 to TRBJ1-3; the D gene is perhaps TRBD1, from 5 matching bases. The bases are TGTGCCAGCACTGGGACCGCCAGCTCTGGAAACACCATATATTTT. This gives the protein CASTGTASSGNTIYF.